Sequencing of this TCR beta chain was carried out in a study of blood T cell repertoires in COVID-19. Looking at the study overall: From the United States, Italy and Spain came samples of acute and convalescent COVID-19. The analysed material was cDNA or gDNA that came from T cells, B-cell-depleted T cells, or PBMCs.

In the original processing: Nucleated cell counts were estimated from reference gene primer amplification. Libraries were prepared by immunoSEQ multiplex PCR; TCRdb keeps only in-frame clonotypes and omits some of them. That table supplies the V and J calls and clone size; D and trimming were determined from the DNA. The sample shows 86,000 or so clones, roughly 91% of them seen only once. With 8 bases clipped from V and 3 bases from J, the junction kept 19 bases outside the gene matches. The CDR3 is made up of 17 amino acids. Per the germline V gene, CDR1 is MDHEN and CDR2 is SYDVKM. The material sequenced was peripheral blood. This sequence was found in a woman aged 50 to 60 in a cohort sampled during active COVID-19. The chain has TRBV28 and TRBJ2-7, with TRBD1 matching 7 bases. The CDR3 reads CASGTGDRFLSNYEQYF. CDR3 sequence (DNA): TGTGCCAGCGGAACAGGGGATCGATTTTTGTCCAACTACGAGCAGTACTTC.